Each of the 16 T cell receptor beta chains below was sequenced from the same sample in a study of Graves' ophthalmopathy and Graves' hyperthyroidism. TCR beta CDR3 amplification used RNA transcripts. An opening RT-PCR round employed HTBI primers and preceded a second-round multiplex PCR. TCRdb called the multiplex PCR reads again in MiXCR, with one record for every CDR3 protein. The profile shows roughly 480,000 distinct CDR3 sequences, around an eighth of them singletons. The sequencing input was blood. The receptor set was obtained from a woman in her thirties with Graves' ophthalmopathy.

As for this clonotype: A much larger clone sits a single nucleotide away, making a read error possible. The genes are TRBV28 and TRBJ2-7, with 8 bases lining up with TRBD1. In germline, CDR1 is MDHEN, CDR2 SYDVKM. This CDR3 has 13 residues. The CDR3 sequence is CASSQTGVDELYF. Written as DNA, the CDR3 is TGTGCCAGCAGTCAGACAGGGGTCGACGAGCTGTACTTC.

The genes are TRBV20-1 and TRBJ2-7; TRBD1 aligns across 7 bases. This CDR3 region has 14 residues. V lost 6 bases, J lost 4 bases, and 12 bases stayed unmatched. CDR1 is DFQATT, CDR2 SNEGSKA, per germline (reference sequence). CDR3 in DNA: TGCAGTGCCCTCGACAGGGTAGTACCTTACGAGCAGTACTTC. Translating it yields CSALDRVVPYEQYF.

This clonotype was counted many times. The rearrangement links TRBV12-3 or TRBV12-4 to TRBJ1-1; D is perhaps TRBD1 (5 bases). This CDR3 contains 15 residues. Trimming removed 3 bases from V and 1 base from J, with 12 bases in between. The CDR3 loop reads CASSFAGTGNTEAFF. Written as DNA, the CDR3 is TGTGCCAGCAGTTTCGCGGGGACGGGGAACACTGAAGCTTTCTTT.

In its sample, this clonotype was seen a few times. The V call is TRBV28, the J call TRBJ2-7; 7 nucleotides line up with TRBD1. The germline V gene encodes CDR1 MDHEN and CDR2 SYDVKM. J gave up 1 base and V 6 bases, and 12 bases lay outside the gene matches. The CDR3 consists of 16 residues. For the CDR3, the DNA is TGTGCCAGCAGCCCCCCGAGACAGGGAGAGTCCTACGAGCAGTACTTC. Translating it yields CASSPPRQGESYEQYF. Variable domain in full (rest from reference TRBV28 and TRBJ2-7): DVKVTQSSRYLVKRTGEKVFLECVQDMDHENMFWYRQDPGLGLRLIYFSYDVKMKEKGDIPEGYSVSREKKERFSLILESASTNQTSMYLCASSPPRQGESYEQYFGPGTRLTVT.

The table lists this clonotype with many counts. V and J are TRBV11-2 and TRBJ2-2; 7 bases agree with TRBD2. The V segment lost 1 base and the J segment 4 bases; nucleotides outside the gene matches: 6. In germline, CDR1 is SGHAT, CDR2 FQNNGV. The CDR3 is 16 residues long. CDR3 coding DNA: TGTGCCAGCAGCTTAGGACCGGGACTACTCACCGGGGAGCTGTTTTTT. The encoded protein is CASSLGPGLLTGELFF.

The CDR3 loop is CASSSTGGQANTDTQYF. The CDR3 coding sequence is TGTGCCAGCAGCTCGACCGGGGGCCAAGCCAACACAGATACGCAGTATTTT. V is TRBV11-1 and J is TRBJ2-3; D possibly uses TRBD1 or TRBD2 (6 bases each). V was pared by 4 bases and J by 2 bases, with 19 bases between. The CDR3 spans 17 residues. Per the germline V gene, CDR1 is SGHAT and CDR2 is FQDESV (reference sequence).

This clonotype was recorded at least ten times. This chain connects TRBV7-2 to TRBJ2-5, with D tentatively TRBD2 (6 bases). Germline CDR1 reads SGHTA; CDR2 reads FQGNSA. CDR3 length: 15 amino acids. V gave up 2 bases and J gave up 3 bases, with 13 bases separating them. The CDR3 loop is CASSLNSGFKETQYF. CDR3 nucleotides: TGTGCCAGCAGCTTAAATAGCGGTTTCAAAGAGACCCAGTACTTC.

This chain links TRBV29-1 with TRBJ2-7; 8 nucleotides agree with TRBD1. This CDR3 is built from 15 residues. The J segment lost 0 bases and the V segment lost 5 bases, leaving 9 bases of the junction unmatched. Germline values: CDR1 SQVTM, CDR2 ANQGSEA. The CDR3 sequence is CSVLGRDRPSYEQYF. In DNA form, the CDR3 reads TGCAGCGTTCTAGGCCGGGACAGGCCCTCCTACGAGCAGTACTTC.

The CDR3 DNA reads as TGTGCCAGCAGCCCGGGACTAGCGGGGGCCAAACAAGAGACCCAGTACTTC. Residues: CASSPGLAGAKQETQYF. This chain uses TRBV11-3 with TRBJ2-5, with 14 nucleotides matching TRBD2. The CDR3 has 17 amino acids. CDR1 and CDR2 (germline): SGHNT, YENEEA. J lost 2 bases, V lost 5 bases, and 7 bases had no gene match.

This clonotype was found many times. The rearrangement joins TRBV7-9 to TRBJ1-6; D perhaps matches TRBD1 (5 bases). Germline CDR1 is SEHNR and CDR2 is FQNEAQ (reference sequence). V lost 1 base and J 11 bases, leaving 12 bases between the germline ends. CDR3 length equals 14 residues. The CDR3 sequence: CASSLDQGRAPLHF. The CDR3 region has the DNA TGTGCCAGCAGCTTAGACCAGGGTAGGGCACCCCTCCACTTT.

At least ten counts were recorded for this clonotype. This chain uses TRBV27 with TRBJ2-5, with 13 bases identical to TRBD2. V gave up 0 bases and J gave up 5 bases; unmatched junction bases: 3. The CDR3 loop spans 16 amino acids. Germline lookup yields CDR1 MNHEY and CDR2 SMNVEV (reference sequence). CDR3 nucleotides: TGTGCCAGCAGTTTATCGGGGACTAGCGGGGCTGAGACCCAGTACTTC. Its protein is CASSLSGTSGAETQYF.

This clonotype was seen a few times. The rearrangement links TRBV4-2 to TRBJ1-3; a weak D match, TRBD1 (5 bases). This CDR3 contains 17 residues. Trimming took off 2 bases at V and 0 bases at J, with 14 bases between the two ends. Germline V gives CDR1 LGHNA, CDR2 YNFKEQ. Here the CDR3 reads CASSQTPAGISGNTIYF. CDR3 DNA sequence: TGTGCCAGCAGCCAAACCCCGGCAGGGATCTCTGGAAACACCATATATTTT.

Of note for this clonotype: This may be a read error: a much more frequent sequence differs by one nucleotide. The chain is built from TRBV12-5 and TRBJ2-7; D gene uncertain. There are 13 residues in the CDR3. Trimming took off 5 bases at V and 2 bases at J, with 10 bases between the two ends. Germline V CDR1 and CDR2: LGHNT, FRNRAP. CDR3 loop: CASGPLGTYEQYF. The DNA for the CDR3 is TGTGCTAGTGGTCCACTGGGAACCTACGAGCAGTACTTC.

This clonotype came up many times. CDR3 protein: CATSESGDNQPQHF. CDR3 bases: TGTGCCACCAGTGAATCCGGTGACAATCAGCCCCAGCATTTT. V is TRBV24-1 and J is TRBJ1-5, with D unresolved. There are 14 residues in the CDR3. Germline CDR1 is KGHDR and CDR2 is SFDVKD. Trimming removed 4 bases from V and 3 bases from J, with 9 bases in between.

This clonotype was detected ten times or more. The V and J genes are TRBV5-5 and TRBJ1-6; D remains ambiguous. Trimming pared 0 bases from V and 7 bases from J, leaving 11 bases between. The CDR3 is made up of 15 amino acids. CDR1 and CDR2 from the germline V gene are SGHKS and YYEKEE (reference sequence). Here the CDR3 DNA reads TGTGCCAGCAGCTTGGTTCCCAGTGGGAATTCACCCCTCCACTTT. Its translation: CASSLVPSGNSPLHF.

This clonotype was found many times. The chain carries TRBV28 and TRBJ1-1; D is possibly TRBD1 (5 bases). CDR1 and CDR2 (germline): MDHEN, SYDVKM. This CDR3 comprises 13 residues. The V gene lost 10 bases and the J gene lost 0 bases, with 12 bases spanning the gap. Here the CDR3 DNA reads TGTGCCATCTCGAGGGGATTGAACACTGAAGCTTTCTTT. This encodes CAISRGLNTEAFF.